This is a list of T cell receptor beta chains from one sample in a study of monozygotic twins with inflammatory bowel disease. TCRdb reprocessed the 5' RACE reads; each CDR3 protein has one entry and no DNA is given. This listing includes approximately 150,000 distinct CDR3 sequences. Source material: blood. These receptors came from a human donor with ulcerative colitis or Crohn's disease, or a healthy co-twin of an affected twin (not recorded which). Each CDR3 is given with its conserved first and last residue.

j_call v_call cdr3_aa
TRBJ2-2 TRBV7-3 CASSLSQSPGELFF
TRBJ2-5 TRBV20-1 CSAILLAPYQETQYF
TRBJ2-3 TRBV29-1 CSLKISTDTQYF
TRBJ1-5 TRBV20-1 CSARGERGNQPQHF
TRBJ2-2 TRBV7-9 CASSPATDTGELFF
TRBJ2-2 TRBV10-3 CAIRPGTGDTGELFF
TRBJ2-7 TRBV6-1 CASSAYRGGFYEQYF
TRBJ1-4 TRBV4-3 CASSQDPTGLAEKLFF
TRBJ2-1 TRBV9 CASSVPGVYNEQFF
TRBJ2-7 TRBV5-5 CASSPYGSSYEQYF
TRBJ1-5 TRBV27 CASSFWVGNQPQHF
TRBJ2-7 TRBV10-3 CAIREFRDRGWEQYF
TRBJ2-1 TRBV24-1 CATSDFNEQFF
TRBJ2-3 TRBV11-2 CASKPGGLRFGGILTDTQYF
TRBJ2-3 TRBV10-3 CAISEAAGARGDTQYF
TRBJ1-1 TRBV7-3 CASSLSWNTEAFF
TRBJ2-6 TRBV5-1 CASSFVPSGANVLTF
TRBJ1-3 TRBV5-1 CASSLFTGTSGNTIYF
TRBJ2-1 TRBV23-1 CASSQIGFWDKGANFIF
TRBJ2-1 TRBV20-1 CSAPHPGTSGSYNEQFF
TRBJ1-4 TRBV25-1 CASSADRTDARGTNEKLFF
TRBJ1-2 TRBV25-1 CASSEQPDRADGYTF
TRBJ1-5 TRBV12-3/TRBV12-4 CASSFQETNQPQHF
TRBJ1-4 TRBV7-2 CASSLVAGSYEKLFF
TRBJ1-4 TRBV7-8 CASSPLGPTREKLFF
TRBJ2-7 TRBV28 CATRDSNYEQYF
TRBJ2-6 TRBV5-5 CASSLVRGAGANVLTF
TRBJ2-1 TRBV12-3/TRBV12-4 CASRTSRTGDREQFF
TRBJ2-3 TRBV20-1 CSAPTKGTQYF
TRBJ2-7 TRBV5-1 CASSLGTFYEQYF